This T cell receptor beta chain was sequenced in a study of blood T cells in healthy people across ages. Donors gave roughly 10 milliliters of peripheral blood apiece. PBMCs, at least 7 million per sample, were isolated. A second PCR of 7 to 11 cycles used a sample-barcoded 5' primer and a J-beta primer mix. Each cDNA molecule received a tag from a template-switch adaptor that had 12 random nucleotides. A single record per CDR3 protein comes from TCRdb applying MiXCR to the 5' RACE reads. Of roughly 1,000,000 distinct CDR3 sequences in the sample, about 23% were seen once. Germline V gives CDR1 SGHRS, CDR2 YFSETQ. This CDR3 has 21 residues. Unmatched junction bases numbered 21, after V lost 3 bases and J lost 2 bases. The sample was also reused in another study, on T cells of mothers and their children. Per that paper: About 6 children and their three healthy Caucasian mothers were the donors.

Material for sequencing was blood. This chain connects TRBV5-1 to TRBJ2-3; 10 bases match TRBD2. The clonotype was recovered from a girl aged 2 to 10 in good health. CDR3 in amino acids: CASSWDVVKLGTSVLTDTQYF. The DNA of the CDR3 is TGCGCCAGCAGCTGGGATGTGGTGAAACTAGGGACTAGCGTCCTCACAGATACGCAGTATTTT.